This T cell receptor (beta chain) was sequenced for a study of human thymus T cells. Findings of the study overall: Apparent bias marked the V and J gene usage of thymic and blood repertoires. The related literature has documented a marked overlap of thymic repertoires among unrelated individuals.

Germline CDR1 and CDR2: LGHNA and YSLEER. The CDR3 consists of 19 residues. The junction had 14 bases not matched to a gene; V was cut back by 3 bases and J by 0 bases. TCRdb's copy holds only in-frame clones and misses some; the assay was immunoSEQ multiplex PCR. The sample has some 78,000 clones, roughly 97% seen once. On this clone itself: Its antigen is undetermined.

Thymic material originated from resections removed in the course of corrective heart surgery. The V and J genes are TRBV4-3 and TRBJ1-2; 9 bases line up with TRBD1. The TCR originated in a boy in the first two years of life with a congenital heart defect but otherwise immunologically healthy. Sequenced sample: thymus tissue. CDR3 amino acids: CASSHYPWDREFANYGYTF. CDR3 DNA sequence: TGCGCCAGCAGCCATTACCCCTGGGACAGGGAGTTTGCTAACTATGGCTACACCTTC.